Sequencing of this TCR beta chain was carried out in a study of blood T cell repertoires in COVID-19. Study-level information: Acute and convalescent COVID-19 specimens originated in the United States, Italy and Spain. T cells, B-cell-depleted T cells, or PBMCs provided the cDNA or gDNA that served as material.

Between the trimmed V and J ends, which lost 0 bases and 0 bases, there was a span of 15 bases. This CDR3 is built from 17 residues. The V gene's germline CDR1 is LGHDT and CDR2 YNNKEL (reference sequence). This clone was found once. Per the original data handling: The authors estimated nucleated cell counts from reference gene primer amplification. Assay: immunoSEQ multiplex PCR; the TCRdb copy retains only in-frame clones and omits some. The DNA gave D and trimming, while V, J and clone size come from that table. This repertoire shows 200,000 to 250,000 clones, around 80% found once; its top ten account for 5.5%.

Sequenced sample: peripheral blood. The V call is TRBV3-1 (or the pseudogene TRBV3-2), the J call TRBJ2-7; D is possibly TRBD2 (5 bases). The clonotype comes from a woman aged 70-85 years with acute or convalescent COVID-19. Here the CDR3 reads CASSQDRSAGDSYEQYF. The CDR3 nucleotides read TGTGCCAGCAGCCAAGATCGATCGGCCGGGGACTCCTACGAGCAGTACTTC.